The entry below describes one T cell receptor beta chain. The antigen remains unidentified. The data belong to a study of Graves' ophthalmopathy and Graves' hyperthyroidism. After removal of 9 bases from V and 2 bases from J, the junction contained 12 bases not matched to a gene. The CDR3 totals 15 residues. Findings and caveats of the study: In separating ophthalmopathy from stable hyperthyroidism, a 13-signature model achieved 85% to 90% sensitivity and 81.08% specificity. The authors also found most expanded thyroid clonotypes above 0.001 frequency in blood.

Hyperthyroidism was considered stable when no ophthalmopathy appeared within 18 months of follow-up. Clinical symptoms, serum thyroxine, TRAb, thyroid ultrasound and orbital computed tomography formed the basis of diagnosis. RNA transcripts served as template for amplifying TCR beta CDR3 sequences. RT-PCR in the first round used HTBI primers; a second-round multiplex PCR followed. In TCRdb, the multiplex PCR reads were re-called with MiXCR into one record per CDR3 protein. The sample holds some 350,000 distinct CDR3 sequences, approximately 18% seen once. The sequence came from an adult woman with stable Graves' hyperthyroidism. The chain couples TRBV12-3 or TRBV12-4 to TRBJ2-7, with 8 positions matching TRBD2. Sequenced material: peripheral blood. CDR3 residues: CASNKTGGGAYEQYF. CDR3 DNA sequence: TGTGCCAGTAATAAAACGGGAGGGGGGGCCTACGAGCAGTACTTC.